Given below is one T cell receptor beta chain in context. This clone has just one count. There is no known antigen for this receptor. Qualities for individual bases were not recorded, and no much larger clone is one base off. The CDR3 covers 13 residues, taking in both the cysteine and the phenylalanine. The CDR3 DNA has 39 bases and is translated from base 1. From a lookup of the germline V gene, CDR1 and CDR2 are SGHRS and YFSETQ. The V and J ends are trimmed by 6 bases and 0 bases, leaving 10 bases between them. TCRbeta CDR3 regions were amplified from genomic DNA by means of the immunoSEQ Assay, a bias-controlled multiplex PCR. The authors' pipeline ran thus. Within the assay, amplification of reference gene primers was used to estimate how many nucleated cells each sample contained. Sequence reads were collapsed and filtered to measure the absolute abundance of every unique TCRbeta CDR3 rearrangement. For each sample, productive Simpson clonality was calculated by taking the square root of Simpson's diversity index across productive rearrangements. This is the immuneACCESS table as TCRdb keeps it, with only in-frame sequences that have V and J called. A part of the clones is gone; compared with another copy, unresolved V genes explain less than half, and the rest is unexplained. V and J calls plus clone size are reproduced from that table; the DNA served to infer D and trimming. Here the sample has about 280,000 clones; over 80% occur a single time. The top ten clonotypes cover over 3.5% of the sample.

The source of the sample is a study of blood T cell repertoires in COVID-19 (dated by TCRdb to about 2020). Broadly, across the study: Samples from collaborators originated in the United States, Italy and Spain and spanned both the acute and convalescent phases of COVID-19. The prospective study material was composed of cDNA or gDNA derived from T cells, B-cell-depleted T cells, or PBMCs. Deeply sampled blood TCRbeta repertoires from subjects exposed to, actively infected with, or recovered from COVID-19 were included in the dataset. The repertoires were released in a freely available public database meant as a resource for research on the immune response to SARS-CoV-2. Samples were obtained from the ongoing ImmuneRACE study (first 160 participants) and from 950 to 1,500 subjects provided by 6 global collaborators. The sample metadata nearly always contained a de-identified subject ID, COVID-19 status, age in years and sex. Where available, HLA class I and class II types were obtained from metadata supplied by the sample provider rather than from assay-based typing.

In the prospective study, participants were roughly 18 to 100 years old, resided in 24 geographic areas of the United States, and were enrolled through a virtual design. Cohort assignment in the prospective study relied on participant-reported clinical history from a screening survey and a study questionnaire. In the prospective study, mobile phlebotomists collected whole blood, serum and a nasopharyngeal or oropharyngeal swab from each participant. Participants in the prospective study had the option to provide additional blood draws and questionnaires over a 2-month period. Blood samples from the prospective study were shipped frozen or at room temperature prior to DNA extraction. What the authors observed across the whole study: The amount of clinical and demographic metadata varied by source and participant and was provided uncurated.

Sequencing was carried out using PBMCs or T cells enriched from blood (not recorded which). The chain is encoded by TRBV5-1 joined to TRBJ2-7; the D gene assignment is ambiguous. The clonotype comes from a woman between 25 and 40 years old with acute COVID-19. In nucleotide form, the sequence is TGCGCCAGCAATTTTGGCAGCTCCTACGAGCAGTACTTC. Translation gives CASNFGSSYEQYF. Reference TRBV5-1 and TRBJ2-7 proteins supply the regions before and after the CDR3; the full variable domain is: KAGVTQTPRYLIKTRGQQVTLSCSPISGHRSVSWYQQTPGQGLQFLFEYFSETQRNKGNFPGRFSGRQFSNSRSEMNVSTLELGDSALYLCASNFGSSYEQYFGPGTRLTVT.